This TCR beta chain is from a study of graft-versus-host responses after intestinal transplantation. The wider study: Tacrolimus plus steroids were given to all recipients for about 3 years, preceded by anti-thymocyte globulin induction.

V gave up 0 bases and J gave up 3 bases, with 18 bases separating them. The CDR3 has 18 amino acids. Study conclusions and caveats: Declines in HvG clones occurring early post-transplant were associated with peak circulating GvH clone levels. Recipient marrow harbored GvH clones, some of which surfaced first in ileum or blood.

For this clone: The antigen is not known.

Clones were read by immunoSEQ multiplex PCR, and TCRdb kept only the in-frame ones, dropping some. The data contain about 88,000 clones, about 94% of them seen just once; the ten biggest clones take up about 0.2%. This material consisted of unstimulated CD4+ T cells sorted from spleen or lymph node cells, taken before transplant. This clonotype was sampled from a human donor who was the organ donor for an intestinal transplant. The chain joins TRBV5-3 to TRBJ1-4, with no clear D. TRBV5-3 is placed among ORFs of uncertain function. The CDR3 spells CARSLVLPGWSANEKLFF. As DNA, the CDR3 is TGTGCCAGAAGCTTGGTTCTTCCGGGCTGGTCCGCTAATGAAAAACTGTTTTTT.